The sequence of this TCR beta chain was determined in a study of PD-L1 blockade in urothelial cancer. Study context: Patients had received 0 to 3 prior chemotherapy regimens. At 6 weeks and at 3 weeks (second dose) after treatment start, blood was analyzed. T cells were recovered from blood samples at a median of around 140,000.

V was clipped by 0 bases and J by 0 bases, with 5 bases between them. Germline CDR1 and CDR2: ENHRY and SYGVKD. The CDR3 runs 14 residues. Time point indicated: pretreatment peripheral blood. Sample numbers ranged from 1 to 8 per patient, encompassing pretreatment and on-treatment collections. This clone was observed a few times. TCRdb keeps only in-frame clones here, not all; method: immunoSEQ multiplex PCR. The sample lists approximately 94,000 clones, over 75% occurring once. The TCR sequence derives from a man aged 60 to 69 with urothelial cancer. The specimen was PBMCs, collected around atezolizumab (anti-PD-L1) treatment. The V gene is TRBV10-3, the J gene TRBJ2-5, with D unclear. The CDR3 sequence: CAISESNNQETQYF. The CDR3 DNA reads TGTGCCATCAGTGAGTCCAACAACCAAGAGACCCAGTACTTC.